This T cell receptor (beta chain) originates from a study of T-cell reconstitution after alpha-beta-depleted transplantation in children. Overall study results and limits: T-cell counts and diversity were attributed mostly to newly produced T cells one year after transplant. From surviving recipient T cells and thymic progenitors came the high day-60 TCRbeta diversity observed in some patients.

Library preparation (for TCRbeta) was performed with unique molecular identifiers. From the PCR reads, TCRdb called clonotypes with MiXCR, one entry per CDR3 protein. The table lists about 98,000 distinct CDR3 sequences, more than 20% of them singletons. As regards this clonotype: Its antigen is undetermined.

The CDR3 has 15 residues. The V gene lost 2 bases and the J gene lost 2 bases, with 9 bases spanning the gap. Germline CDR1 and CDR2: SGHVS and FQNEAQ. The sequence was obtained from a boy under 10 years old with acute lymphoblastic leukemia, due to receive a stem cell transplant. The chain combines TRBV7-8 with TRBJ2-2, with D tentatively TRBD1 (6 bases). Sequenced material: PBMCs, taken before TCRalphabeta/CD19-depleted stem cell transplant. The CDR3 DNA sequence: TGTGCCAGCAGCTTACAGGGGATAAACACCGGGGAGCTGTTTTTT. It is translated as CASSLQGINTGELFF.